The 10 T cell receptor beta chains given below trace back to one sample, sequenced in a study of blood T cell repertoires in COVID-19. Clones were read by immunoSEQ multiplex PCR, and TCRdb kept only the in-frame ones, dropping some. Of 250,000 to 300,000 clones in the sample, 88% were seen once. Sample: PBMCs or T cells enriched from blood (not recorded which). The receptors stem from a woman aged 55 to 70 in a cohort exposed to, infected with or recovered from COVID-19 (not recorded which).

The CDR3 DNA is TGTGCCAGTAATTTAGGGAGGCAGCCCCAGCATTTT. As protein: CASNLGRQPQHF. The chain links TRBV19 to TRBJ1-5; D remains ambiguous. Trimming left V 7 bases short and J 7 bases short, with 11 bases between. The CDR3 contains 12 residues. CDR1 and CDR2 from the germline V gene are LNHDA and SQIVND (reference sequence). The variable domain in full, completed from reference TRBV19 and TRBJ1-5, reads DGGITQSPKYLFRKEGQNVTLSCEQNLNHDAMYWYRQDPGQGLRLIYYSQIVNDFQKGDIAEGYSVSREKKESFPLTVTSAQKNPTAFYLCASNLGRQPQHFGDGTRLSIL.

The CDR3 nucleotides read TGTGCCAGCAGTCCAGCTGGGGGCCGATGGACAGATACGCAGTATTTT. This translates into CASSPAGGRWTDTQYF. The chain joins TRBV7-3 to TRBJ2-3; possibly TRBD1 for D (6 bases). The V end lost 6 bases, the J end lost 3 bases, and 19 bases lay between the germline ends. The CDR3 covers 16 residues. Per the germline V gene, CDR1 is SGHTA and CDR2 is FQGTGA.

The V call is TRBV5-1, the J call TRBJ2-7, with TRBD1 matching over 12 bases. Germline CDR1 reads SGHRS; CDR2 reads YFSETQ. J gave up 4 bases and V 0 bases, and 8 bases lay outside the gene matches. The CDR3 is made up of 17 amino acids. The CDR3 bases are TGCGCCAGCAGCTTGGGGGACAGGGGGCGCGTTCCGTACGAGCAGTACTTC. It translates to CASSLGDRGRVPYEQYF.

The J gene is TRBJ2-1, the V gene TRBV29-1; D remains ambiguous. V was clipped by 4 bases and J by 4 bases, with 11 bases between them. There are 13 residues in the CDR3. Germline V CDR1 and CDR2: SQVTM, ANQGSEA. The CDR3 DNA follows: TGCAGCGTTGGTAGCCATAGTTACAATGAGCAGTTCTTC. It specifies CSVGSHSYNEQFF.

This sequence joins TRBV10-2 and TRBJ1-1, with D uncertain. In germline, CDR1 is WSHSY, CDR2 SAAADI. V was pared by 8 bases and J by 0 bases, with 10 bases between. The CDR3 runs 13 residues. For the CDR3, the DNA is TGCGCCAGCGGTCCACCTATGAACACTGAAGCTTTCTTT. Translating gives CASGPPMNTEAFF.

CDR3 coding DNA: TGTGCCAGCAGCTTAGCGGGAGGGCCCGGGGCCAACGTCCTGACTTTC. This sequence encodes CASSLAGGPGANVLTF. V usage is TRBV7-9 and J usage is TRBJ2-6; 7 nucleotides match TRBD2. Trimming took 0 bases from V and 4 from J; bases not matched to a gene: 3. The CDR3 spans 16 residues. In germline, CDR1 is SEHNR, CDR2 FQNEAQ (reference sequence).

The gene calls are TRBV18 and TRBJ2-3, with TRBD2 matching over 16 bases. The V and J ends lost 5 bases and 4 bases, in that order; junction bases with no gene match: 6. The CDR3 contains 17 residues. Germline V gene lookup returns CDR1 KGHSH and CDR2 LQKENI. CDR3 DNA sequence: TGTGCCAGCTCATCCCCGGGACTAGCGGGAGGGGCAGATACGCAGTATTTT. Translated: CASSSPGLAGGADTQYF.

In this sample, this clone turned up once. The chain recombines TRBV4-2 with TRBJ2-1; TRBD2 is a possible D gene (5 bases). Germline V CDR1 and CDR2: LGHNA, YNFKEQ. The CDR3 spans 16 residues. Trimming cost V 0 bases and J 1 base, with 10 bases left between them. The CDR3 coding sequence is TGTGCCAGCAGCCAAGAAGAGCGGACGTCCTACAATGAGCAGTTCTTC. Its translation: CASSQEERTSYNEQFF.

This chain uses TRBV7-9 with TRBJ2-7; 8 nucleotides align to TRBD1. CDR3 length: 15 residues. V was pared by 6 bases and J by 1 base, with 8 bases of the junction left unmatched. Germline CDR1 reads SEHNR; CDR2 reads FQNEAQ (reference sequence). DNA for the CDR3: TGTGCCAGCAGTCCCCGGACAGGGAGATCCTACGAGCAGTACTTC. Translated, it gives CASSPRTGRSYEQYF.

This clone was observed a single time. The chain carries TRBV6-1 and TRBJ1-2; 9 nucleotides agree with TRBD1. CDR1 and CDR2 from the germline V gene are MNHNS and SASEGT. CDR3 length: 17 amino acids. Trimming took 3 bases from V and 3 from J; bases not matched to a gene: 11. CDR3 in DNA: TGTGCCAGCAGTGACCACACGGGACAGGGCTCCGACTATGGCTACACCTTC. Its translation is CASSDHTGQGSDYGYTF.